Sequencing of this TCR beta chain was carried out in a study of tumor-infiltrating lymphocytes in primary liver carcinoma (dated by TCRdb to about 2017). Broadly, across the study: Surgical resection was performed in China between 2015 and 2016 on about 5 patients with histopathologically diagnosed primary liver carcinoma. Of the five patients, three men and two women aged 30 to 69 years, four had hepatocellular carcinoma and one had combined HCC and intrahepatic cholangiocarcinoma. Repertoires from technical replicates were highly reproducible, with mean shared-clone rates roughly 0.9 and correlation coefficients above 0.98. Tumors of the five patients were stage T1-T3 N0M0 with maximum diameters of roughly 4.2 to 11 cm. A total of roughly 35 specimens from 5 patients went through TCRbeta repertoire sequencing, namely 25 tumor regions, 5 adjacent noncancerous liver tissues and 5 peripheral blood samples. Each sample produced roughly 3.5 to 8 million productive TCRbeta reads, and read depth showed no significant difference between tissue types. For each liver tumor, the study sampled five regions along with adjacent normal tissue and blood, and applied TCRbeta repertoire sequencing, expression microarrays and whole-exome sequencing. Findings and caveats that apply to the study as a whole: A significantly larger repertoire fraction was made up by the top 250 clones in tumors than in blood (p = 0.039). Pairs of tumor regions showed greater repertoire overlap (mean about 35%) than tumor-adjacent pairs (roughly 17%) or tumor-blood pairs (around 15%), which is consistent with antigen-driven expansion. Because sequencing covered only the TCR beta chain and unpaired alpha chains were not captured, true repertoire diversity is likely underestimated. The study included only a few patients, and the authors note findings should be validated in a larger study. Because the samples were bulk and unsorted, CD4+ and CD8+ T cell repertoires could not be compared.

Turning to this clonotype: Its antigen remains undetermined. Per-base quality was not reported, and no clone a single base away is much larger than it.

RNA from unsorted whole blood was extracted with TRIzol reagent, and germline DNA was obtained with the DNeasy Blood & Tissue kit. Chronic HBV infection was present in the patients, and the patients were treatment-naive at sampling. Before surgery, approximately 3.8 milliliters of peripheral blood were collected into K2EDTA tubes. Starting from roughly 540 ng total RNA, TCRbeta-specific cDNA was produced by reverse transcription with a constant-region primer and ProtoScript II reverse transcriptase. Three nested multiplex PCR rounds, following a slightly modified ARM-PCR procedure, were used to build the TCRbeta libraries. Multiplex TRBV1-TRBV30 forward primers and a Cbeta reverse primer were used in the first two PCR rounds, each of which was run for 10 cycles. A final 25-cycle PCR with Deep VentR polymerase added sample barcodes and Illumina adapters. Before sequencing, amplicons between 200 and 500 bp were purified from gel using a QIAquick gel extraction kit. The TCRbeta amplicons were sequenced with 250-bp paired-end reads on an Illumina HiSeq 2500. Processing in the source paper ran as follows. Trimmomatic v0.33 was used to quality-trim the reads, and FLASH v1.2.11 was used to merge paired reads so that full CDR3 sequences could be recovered. V, D and J germline segments were assigned to the rearranged TCRbeta sequences using MiGEC v1.2.1b. Clonotype statistics, along with Shannon-Wiener diversity indices, were calculated using VDJtools v1.0.0. Except for diversity analysis, only each sample's 250 most abundant clonotypes were used in subsequent analyses to reduce sampling bias. TCRdb cleaned the public reads at Q25 with fastp, built clones with MiXCR and kept in-frame beta chains. Every CDR3 protein is listed once, alongside the most common genes and DNA of its rows. TCRdb's processing, not the authors' own work, is the source of the V and J calls. This sample is represented by about 310,000 distinct CDR3 sequences; over 55% of them were singletons. The leading ten clones occupy about 9.4% of the sample.

CDR1 and CDR2 are read off the germline V gene as SGHRS and YFSETQ. Measured from the cysteine to the phenylalanine, the CDR3 is 15 residues long. The sequence is cut down to CDR3 DNA, 45 bases in frame from base 1. V is shortened by 3 bases, J by 12 bases, and the region joining them spans 23 bases. The chain links TRBV5-1 with TRBJ2-3; the D gene could be either TRBD1 or TRBD2, each agreeing at 5 bases. Sequencing used peripheral blood. The receptor comes from a man in his forties with primary liver carcinoma and hepatitis B virus infection. The CDR3 is CASSYAGTGELAQYF. The DNA reads TGCGCCAGCAGCTATGCCGGGACCGGGGAGTTGGCCCAGTATTTT.